The clone carrying this T cell receptor (beta chain) was observed many times. The target antigen is unknown. The CDR3 consists of 10 residues. The V gene lost 7 bases and the J gene lost 2 bases, with 5 bases spanning the gap. Germline loops: CDR1 SQVTM, CDR2 ANQGSEA. The sample belongs to a study of T cells in Graves' hyperthyroidism and ophthalmopathy. Study results and limitations: Most expanded thyroid clonotypes above 0.001 also appeared in blood. The model made its ophthalmopathy prediction, and onset followed a median around six months later.

Clinical symptoms, serum thyroxine, TRAb, thyroid ultrasound and orbital computed tomography established diagnosis. Fresh peripheral blood, 10 ml, yielded the PBMCs. The investigators amplified TCR beta CDR3 regions from RNA transcripts. With the HTBI primer set, the TCR CDR3 went through a first round of RT-PCR. MiXCR, applied by TCRdb to the multiplex PCR reads, yields one record per CDR3 protein. Of nearly 600,000 distinct CDR3 sequences in the sample, 14% are singletons; the top ten hold more than 6%. The rearrangement joins TRBV29-1 to TRBJ1-1; D gene unclear. Sequenced input: blood. This clonotype was obtained from a woman aged 18 to 35 with Graves' ophthalmopathy. The DNA of the CDR3 is TGCAGCGGGGAAAACACTGAAGCTTTCTTT. It yields the protein CSGENTEAFF.